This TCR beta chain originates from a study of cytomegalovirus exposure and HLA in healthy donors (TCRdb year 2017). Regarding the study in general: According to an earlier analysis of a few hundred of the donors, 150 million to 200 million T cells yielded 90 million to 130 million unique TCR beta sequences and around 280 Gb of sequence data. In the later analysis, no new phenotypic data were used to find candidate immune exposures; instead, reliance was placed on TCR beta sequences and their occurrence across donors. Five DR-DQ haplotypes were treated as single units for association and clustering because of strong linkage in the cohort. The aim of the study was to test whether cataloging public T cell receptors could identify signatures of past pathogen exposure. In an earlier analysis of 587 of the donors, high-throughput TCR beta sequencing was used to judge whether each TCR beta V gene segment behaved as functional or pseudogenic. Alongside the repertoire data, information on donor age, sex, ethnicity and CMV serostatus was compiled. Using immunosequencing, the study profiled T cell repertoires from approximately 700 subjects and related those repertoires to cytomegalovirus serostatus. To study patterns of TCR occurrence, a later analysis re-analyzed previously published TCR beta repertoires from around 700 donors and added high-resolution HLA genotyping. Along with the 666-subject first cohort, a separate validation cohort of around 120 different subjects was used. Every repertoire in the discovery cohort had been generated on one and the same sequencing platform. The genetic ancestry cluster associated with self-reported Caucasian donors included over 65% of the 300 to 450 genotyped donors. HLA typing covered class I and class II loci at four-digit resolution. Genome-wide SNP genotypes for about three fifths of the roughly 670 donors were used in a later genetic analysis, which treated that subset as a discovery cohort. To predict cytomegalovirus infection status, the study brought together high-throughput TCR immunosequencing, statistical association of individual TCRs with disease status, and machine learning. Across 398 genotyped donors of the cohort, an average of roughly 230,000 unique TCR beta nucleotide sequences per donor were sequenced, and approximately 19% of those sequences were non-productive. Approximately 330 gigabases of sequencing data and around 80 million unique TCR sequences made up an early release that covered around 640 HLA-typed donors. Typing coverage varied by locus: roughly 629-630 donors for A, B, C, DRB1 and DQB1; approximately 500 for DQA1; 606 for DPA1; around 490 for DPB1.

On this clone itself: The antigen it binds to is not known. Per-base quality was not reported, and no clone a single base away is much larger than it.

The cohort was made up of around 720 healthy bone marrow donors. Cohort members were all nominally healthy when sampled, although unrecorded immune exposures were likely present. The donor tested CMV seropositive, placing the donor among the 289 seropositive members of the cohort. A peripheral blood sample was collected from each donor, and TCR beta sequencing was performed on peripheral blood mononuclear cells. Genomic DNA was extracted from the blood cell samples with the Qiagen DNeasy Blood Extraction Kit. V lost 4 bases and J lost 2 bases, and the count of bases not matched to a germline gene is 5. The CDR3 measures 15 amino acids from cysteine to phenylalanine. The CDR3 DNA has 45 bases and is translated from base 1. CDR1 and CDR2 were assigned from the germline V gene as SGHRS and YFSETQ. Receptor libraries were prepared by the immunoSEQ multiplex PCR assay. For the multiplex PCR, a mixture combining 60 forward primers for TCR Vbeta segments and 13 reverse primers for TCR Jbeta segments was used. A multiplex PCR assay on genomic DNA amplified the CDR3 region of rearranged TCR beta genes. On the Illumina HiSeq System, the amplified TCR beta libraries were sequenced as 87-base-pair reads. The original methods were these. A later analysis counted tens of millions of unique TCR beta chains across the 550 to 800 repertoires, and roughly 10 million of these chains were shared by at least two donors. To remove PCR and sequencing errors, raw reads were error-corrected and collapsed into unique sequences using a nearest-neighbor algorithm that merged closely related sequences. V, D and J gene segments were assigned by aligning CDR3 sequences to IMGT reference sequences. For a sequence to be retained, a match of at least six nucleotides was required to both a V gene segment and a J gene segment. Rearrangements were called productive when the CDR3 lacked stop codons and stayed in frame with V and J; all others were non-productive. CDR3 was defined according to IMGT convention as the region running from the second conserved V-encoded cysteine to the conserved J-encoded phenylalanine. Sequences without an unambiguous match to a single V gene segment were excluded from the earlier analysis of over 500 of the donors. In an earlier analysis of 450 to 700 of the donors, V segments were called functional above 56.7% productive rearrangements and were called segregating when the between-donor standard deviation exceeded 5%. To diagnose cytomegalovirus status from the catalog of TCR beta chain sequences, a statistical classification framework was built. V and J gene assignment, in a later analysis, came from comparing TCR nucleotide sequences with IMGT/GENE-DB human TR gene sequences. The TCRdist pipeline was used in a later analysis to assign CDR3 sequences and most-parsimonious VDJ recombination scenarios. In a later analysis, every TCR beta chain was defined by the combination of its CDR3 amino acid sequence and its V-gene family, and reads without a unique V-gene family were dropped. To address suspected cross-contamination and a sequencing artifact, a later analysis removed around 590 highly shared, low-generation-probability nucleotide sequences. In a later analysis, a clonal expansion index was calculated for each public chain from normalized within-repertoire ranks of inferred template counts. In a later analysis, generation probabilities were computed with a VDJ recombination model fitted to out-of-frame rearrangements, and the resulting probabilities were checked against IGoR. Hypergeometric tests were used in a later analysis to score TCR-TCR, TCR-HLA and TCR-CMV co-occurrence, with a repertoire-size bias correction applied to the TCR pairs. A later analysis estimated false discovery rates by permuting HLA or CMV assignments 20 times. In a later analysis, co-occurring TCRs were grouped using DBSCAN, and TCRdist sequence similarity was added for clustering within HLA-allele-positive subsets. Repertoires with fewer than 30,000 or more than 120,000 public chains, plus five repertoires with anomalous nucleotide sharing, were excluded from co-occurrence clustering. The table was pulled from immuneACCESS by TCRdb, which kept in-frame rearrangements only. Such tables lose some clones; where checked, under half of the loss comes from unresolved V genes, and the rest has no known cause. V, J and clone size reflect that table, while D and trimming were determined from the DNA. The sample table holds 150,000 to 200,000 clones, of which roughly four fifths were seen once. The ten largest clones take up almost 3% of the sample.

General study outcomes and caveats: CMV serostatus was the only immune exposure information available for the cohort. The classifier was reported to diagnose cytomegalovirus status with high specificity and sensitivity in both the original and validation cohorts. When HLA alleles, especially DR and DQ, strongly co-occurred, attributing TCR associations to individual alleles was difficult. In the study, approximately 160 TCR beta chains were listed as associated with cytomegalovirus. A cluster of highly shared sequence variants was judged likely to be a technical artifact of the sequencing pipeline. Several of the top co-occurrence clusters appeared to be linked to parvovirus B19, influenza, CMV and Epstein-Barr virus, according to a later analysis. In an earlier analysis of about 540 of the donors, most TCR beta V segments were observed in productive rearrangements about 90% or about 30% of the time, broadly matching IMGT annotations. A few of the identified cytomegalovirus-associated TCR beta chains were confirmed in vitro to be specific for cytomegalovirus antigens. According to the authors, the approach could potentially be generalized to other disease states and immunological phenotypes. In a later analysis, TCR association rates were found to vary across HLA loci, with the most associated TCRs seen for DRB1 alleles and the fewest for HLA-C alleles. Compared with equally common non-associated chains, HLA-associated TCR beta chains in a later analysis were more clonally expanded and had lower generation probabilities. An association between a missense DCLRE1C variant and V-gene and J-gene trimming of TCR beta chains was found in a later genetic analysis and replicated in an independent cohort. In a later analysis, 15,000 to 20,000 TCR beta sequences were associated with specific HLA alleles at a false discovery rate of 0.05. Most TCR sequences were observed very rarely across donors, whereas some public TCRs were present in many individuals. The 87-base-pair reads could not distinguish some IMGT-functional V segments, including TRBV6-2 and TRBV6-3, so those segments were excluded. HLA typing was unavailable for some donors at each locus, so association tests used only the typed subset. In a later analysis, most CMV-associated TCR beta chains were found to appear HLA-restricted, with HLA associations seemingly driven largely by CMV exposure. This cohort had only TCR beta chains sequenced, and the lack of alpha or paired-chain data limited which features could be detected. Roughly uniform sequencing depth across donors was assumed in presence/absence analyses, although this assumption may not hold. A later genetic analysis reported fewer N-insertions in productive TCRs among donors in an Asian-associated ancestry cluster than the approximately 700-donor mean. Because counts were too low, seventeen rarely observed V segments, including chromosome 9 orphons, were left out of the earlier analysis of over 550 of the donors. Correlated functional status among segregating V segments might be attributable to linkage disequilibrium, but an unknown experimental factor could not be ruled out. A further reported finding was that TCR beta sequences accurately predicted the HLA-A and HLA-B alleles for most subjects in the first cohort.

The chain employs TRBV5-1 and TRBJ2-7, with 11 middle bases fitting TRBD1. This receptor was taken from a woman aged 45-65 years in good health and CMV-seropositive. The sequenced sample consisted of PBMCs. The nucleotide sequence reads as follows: TGCGCCAGCAGCGGAGGGACAGGGGGGACCTACGAGCAGTACTTC. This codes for CASSGGTGGTYEQYF.